This TCR beta chain was observed in a study of identical twins. Overall study results and limits: It was possible that invariant MAIT and iNKT cells partly confounded the zero-insertion analyses. Among monozygotic twins, out-of-frame TCR alpha sharing exceeded what models predicted.

This clonotype was picked up a small number of times. The antigen is not known. CDR3 length equals 14 residues. Trimming removed 1 base at V and 6 bases at J, with 10 bases between. Per the germline V gene, CDR1 is SGHAT and CDR2 is FQNNGV. A universal primer site came from template switching; cDNA carried unique molecular identifiers. TCRdb independently ran MiXCR on the 5' RACE reads; one entry per CDR3 protein. The data contain some 100,000 distinct CDR3 sequences, under 6.5% of them singletons. The chain employs TRBV11-2 and TRBJ2-1; possibly TRBD1 or TRBD2 for D (5 bases each). This receptor was obtained from a woman in her forties or fifties in good health. The material sequenced was memory T cells sorted from blood. The CDR3 bases are TGTGCCAGCAGCTTAGGCACTAGGGGCAATGAGCAGTTCTTC. The encoded protein is CASSLGTRGNEQFF.